Each of the 13 T cell receptor beta chains below was sequenced from the same sample in a study of shared clonotypes between healthy human individuals. Clones were sequenced by immunoSEQ multiplex PCR, and TCRdb holds only the in-frame ones, with some missing. The table records approximately 940,000 clones, over 60% of them present only once. The sequencing sample was made of memory CD4+ T cells sorted from blood. The subset was: CD45RA-negative fraction. Source of these receptors: a man aged 18 to 29 in good health.

The chain joins TRBV2 to TRBJ2-7; D unresolved. V dropped 6 bases and J dropped 1 base, with 7 bases sitting between them. The CDR3 totals 12 residues. Germline-derived CDR1 and CDR2 are SNHLY and FYNNEI. The CDR3 region has the DNA TGTGCCAGCAGGGCCCAATCCTACGAGCAGTACTTC. Amino acids: CASRAQSYEQYF.

The gene calls are TRBV6-1 and TRBJ2-7, with 7 bases that match TRBD1. V trimming: 2 bases; J trimming: 4 bases; junction bases outside the gene matches: 5. CDR1 and CDR2 (germline): MNHNS, SASEGT. The CDR3 extends over 14 amino acids. The chain's CDR3 is CASSESGTEYEQYF. The CDR3 nucleotides read TGTGCCAGCAGTGAATCCGGGACAGAATACGAGCAGTACTTC.

The chain recombines TRBV5-6 with TRBJ1-3; tentatively, D is TRBD1 (6 bases). Trimming took 1 base from V and 4 from J, leaving 9 bases between them. The germline V gene encodes CDR1 SGHDT and CDR2 YYEEEE. This CDR3 spans 14 amino acids. The CDR3 here is CASSLWGPGNTIYF. The DNA for the CDR3 is TGTGCCAGCAGCTTGTGGGGGCCGGGAAACACCATATATTTT.

The table lists this clone with a few counts. The chain uses TRBV2 and TRBJ1-5, with TRBD1 matching 12 bases. The CDR3 is made up of 15 amino acids. CDR1 and CDR2 (germline): SNHLY, FYNNEI. The V segment lost 3 bases and the J segment 7 bases; nucleotides outside the gene matches: 4. CDR3 loop: CASSDGTGGFQPQHF. Written as DNA, the CDR3 is TGTGCCAGCAGTGATGGGACAGGGGGCTTCCAGCCCCAGCATTTT.

The rearrangement joins TRBV7-2 to TRBJ2-1; D is ambiguous. Germline V CDR1 and CDR2: SGHTA, FQGNSA. V lost 5 bases, J lost 5 bases, and 13 bases lay in between. The CDR3 contains 14 residues. The CDR3 DNA follows: TGTGCCAGCAGCGTAACAACAGTTAACAATGAGCAGTTCTTC. This encodes CASSVTTVNNEQFF.

The chain carries TRBV20-1 and TRBJ1-1; no clear D gene. The CDR3 loop spans 11 amino acids. Germline CDR1 and CDR2: DFQATT and SNEGSKA (reference sequence). The V gene lost 3 bases and the J gene lost 5 bases, with 7 bases spanning the gap. CDR3 coding DNA: TGCAGTGCTAGTATGGGGACTGAAGCTTTCTTT. It encodes CSASMGTEAFF.

This clone was seen more than once but under ten times. The chain is built from TRBV2 and TRBJ2-1, with 11 bases identical to TRBD1. The CDR3 contains 15 residues. Germline lookup yields CDR1 SNHLY and CDR2 FYNNEI. Trimming removed 5 bases from V and 7 bases from J; junction bases left unmatched: 7. The CDR3 region is CASSSDRGQGNEQFF. The CDR3 nucleotides are TGTGCCAGCAGTTCGGACAGGGGGCAGGGTAATGAGCAGTTCTTC.

The chain is built from TRBV19 and TRBJ2-7, with a weak D call TRBD1 (5 bases). The CDR3 has 16 residues. Deletions cut 5 bases from V and 6 bases from J, with 23 bases between. The germline V gene encodes CDR1 LNHDA and CDR2 SQIVND (reference sequence). The CDR3 region is CASSRQIGPQGREQYF. In DNA, the CDR3 is TGTGCCAGTAGTCGCCAAATAGGCCCGCAGGGTCGCGAGCAGTACTTC.

The genes are TRBV4-1 and TRBJ1-2, with 7 bases fitting TRBD1. Germline CDR1 reads MGHRA; CDR2 reads YSYEKL. The V segment lost 2 bases and the J segment 4 bases; nucleotides outside the gene matches: 4. The CDR3 loop spans 14 amino acids. Here the CDR3 DNA reads TGCGCCAGCAGCCAATTACAGGGGATCTATGGCTACACCTTC. Translation: CASSQLQGIYGYTF.

This clone was counted a single time. The V gene is TRBV6-1, the J gene TRBJ2-7; 13 positions match TRBD2. The CDR3 totals 15 residues. V was clipped by 5 bases and J by 3 bases; unmatched bases: 4. CDR1 and CDR2 from the germline V gene are MNHNS and SASEGT. The CDR3 nucleotides are TGTGCCAGCAGTACTAGCGGGGGGGCCGACTACGAGCAGTACTTC. Its translation is CASSTSGGADYEQYF.

This chain joins TRBV18 and TRBJ1-4, with D possibly matching TRBD1 (6 bases). Trimming cost V 2 bases and J 3 bases, with 19 bases left between them. CDR3 size: 18 residues. Germline V gene data show CDR1 as KGHSH and CDR2 as LQKENI. CDR3 nucleotide sequence: TGTGCCAGCTCACCAGACCTTCGGCAGGGGAGGGCTAATGAAAAACTGTTTTTT. Its translation is CASSPDLRQGRANEKLFF.

V is TRBV7-9 and J is TRBJ1-4; no firm D call. The CDR3 spans 12 residues. Germline V gene sequence: CDR1 SEHNR, CDR2 FQNEAQ (reference sequence). Between the trimmed V and J ends, which lost 5 bases and 8 bases, there was a span of 9 bases. The CDR3 sequence: CASSPSGEKLFF. In nucleotides, the CDR3 is TGTGCCAGCAGCCCCTCGGGAGAAAAACTGTTTTTT.

This sequence joins TRBV10-3 and TRBJ1-3; D possibly corresponds to TRBD1 (5 bases). Germline CDR1 ENHRY, CDR2 SYGVKD. V dropped 6 bases and J dropped 0 bases, with 12 bases sitting between them. CDR3 length: 15 residues. For the CDR3, the DNA is TGTGCCATCAGCCCGGGACCCACCTCTGGAAACACCATATATTTT. The encoded protein is CAISPGPTSGNTIYF.